These 31 T cell receptor beta chains came from one sample sequenced in a study of T cell repertoires in cytomegalovirus infection. One entry per CDR3 protein, called by TCRdb with MiXCR from the reads. This sample has about 85,000 distinct CDR3 sequences, with roughly 44% found just once. These receptors lack a known antigen. Specimen: CD8+ T cells from cultured PBMCs, collected from culture after CMV antigen stimulation. These receptors were collected from a human donor in good health (CMV status not recorded). Some clones in this sample may be carry-over from other donors' samples.

The chain is built from TRBV6-5 and TRBJ1-2, with 7 nucleotides matching TRBD1. Germline CDR1 reads MNHEY; CDR2 reads SVGAGI. This CDR3 has 13 amino acids. V dropped 6 bases and J dropped 1; count of bases not matched to a gene: 2. The CDR3 DNA follows: TGTGCCAGCAGACAGGGGCTTAACTATGGCTACACCTTC. Translating gives CASRQGLNYGYTF.

The V call is TRBV28, the J call TRBJ2-1, with TRBD2 matching over 13 bases. The CDR3 covers 17 residues. The J segment lost 10 bases and the V segment lost 5 bases, leaving 14 bases of the junction unmatched. Germline V gives CDR1 MDHEN, CDR2 SYDVKM. The CDR3 DNA reads as TGTGCCAGCAGTCCGACTCCCTGGACTAGCGGGAGACGAGAGCAGTTCTTC. Its translation: CASSPTPWTSGRREQFF.

The rearrangement joins TRBV28 to TRBJ1-5; D perhaps matches TRBD1 (5 bases). Trimming removed 2 bases at V and 0 bases at J, with 11 bases between. Per the germline V gene, CDR1 is MDHEN and CDR2 is SYDVKM. CDR3 size: 16 residues. The CDR3: CASSLGLGVSNQPQHF. The CDR3 DNA is TGTGCCAGCAGTTTAGGGTTGGGGGTTAGCAATCAGCCCCAGCATTTT.

The V call is TRBV7-9, the J call TRBJ2-7; D gene uncertain. V lost 4 bases to trimming and J lost 3 bases, with 13 bases between them. The V gene's germline CDR1 is SEHNR and CDR2 FQNEAQ (reference sequence). The CDR3 runs to 14 residues. The CDR3 nucleotides are TGTGCCAGCAGCTCAGAACTAAGGAGCTACGAGCAGTACTTC. Translated, it gives CASSSELRSYEQYF.

J is TRBJ1-1 and V is TRBV7-8; D not resolved. The germline V gene encodes CDR1 SGHVS and CDR2 FQNEAQ. CDR3 length: 14 residues. Trimming removed 4 bases at V and 4 bases at J, with 13 bases between. This CDR3 is CASSSLGRSTEAFF. Written as DNA, the CDR3 is TGTGCCAGCAGCTCTCTCGGGAGGAGCACTGAAGCTTTCTTT.

This clonotype was found a few times. The chain recombines TRBV13 with TRBJ1-2, with 8 bases fitting TRBD1. The CDR3 is 14 residues long. The J segment lost 6 bases and the V segment lost 4 bases, leaving 7 bases of the junction unmatched. Germline V gene data show CDR1 as PRHDT and CDR2 as FYEKMQ (reference sequence). The CDR3: CASSSGGQHHGYTF. The CDR3 coding sequence is TGTGCCAGCAGCTCAGGGGGCCAACATCATGGCTACACCTTC.

The sample holds a few counts of this clonotype. The chain recombines TRBV27 with TRBJ2-7; D not certain. The length of the CDR3 is 15 residues. V lost 1 base, J lost 4 bases, and 14 bases lay in between. Germline V lookup: CDR1 MNHEY, CDR2 SMNVEV (reference sequence). The DNA for the CDR3 is TGTGCCAGCAGTTTATTACGGCCGTCCGGGTACGAGCAGTACTTC. Its translation is CASSLLRPSGYEQYF.

This chain links TRBV19 with TRBJ1-5; D is undetermined. The CDR3 spans 15 residues. Germline V gene data show CDR1 as LNHDA and CDR2 as SQIVND (reference sequence). Deletions cut 6 bases from V and 0 bases from J, with 12 bases between. This CDR3 is CASRFTDLSNQPQHF. The CDR3 coding sequence is TGTGCCAGTAGATTTACGGACCTTAGCAATCAGCCCCAGCATTTT.

This chain uses TRBV27 with TRBJ1-4, with D tentatively TRBD1 (6 bases). The V end lost 4 bases, the J end lost 8 bases, and 20 bases lay between the germline ends. The germline V gene has CDR1 MNHEY and CDR2 SMNVEV (reference sequence). CDR3 length equals 16 residues. CDR3 protein: CASSSKWTAAQEKLFF. DNA for the CDR3: TGTGCCAGCAGTTCCAAGTGGACAGCCGCCCAAGAAAAACTGTTTTTT.

The J gene is TRBJ2-3, the V gene TRBV7-8; 13 positions agree with TRBD2. Germline V gene sequence: CDR1 SGHVS, CDR2 FQNEAQ. The CDR3 is made up of 15 amino acids. V trimming: 4 bases; J trimming: 15 bases; junction bases outside the gene matches: 13. The CDR3 here is CASSSRTSGSEADYF. CDR3 DNA sequence: TGTGCCAGCAGCTCCCGGACTAGCGGGAGTGAAGCGGACTATTTT.

This chain links TRBV7-2 with TRBJ2-1; 13 nucleotides match TRBD2. V was pared by 4 bases and J by 5 bases, with 2 bases of the junction left unmatched. This CDR3 contains 15 residues. Germline V lookup: CDR1 SGHTA, CDR2 FQGNSA. In nucleotides, the CDR3 is TGTGCCAGCAGCTGGGGACTAGCGGGAAACAATGAGCAGTTCTTC. It is translated as CASSWGLAGNNEQFF.

There are a few counts of this clonotype. This sequence joins TRBV7-8 and TRBJ1-1; D is uncertain. The V gene lost 0 bases and the J gene lost 4 bases, with 9 bases spanning the gap. The length of the CDR3 is 14 residues. CDR1 and CDR2 from the germline V gene are SGHVS and FQNEAQ. CDR3 region: CASSLAAPSTEAFF. The CDR3 nucleotides are TGTGCCAGCAGCTTAGCAGCCCCAAGCACTGAAGCTTTCTTT.

This clonotype was seen only a few times. This chain connects TRBV7-3 to TRBJ1-4; D unclear. Trimming removed 2 bases at V and 15 bases at J, with 10 bases between. Per the germline V gene, CDR1 is SGHTA and CDR2 is FQGTGA. The CDR3 sequence is 11 residues long. The CDR3 spells CASSLVYPLFF. The CDR3, as DNA: TGTGCCAGCAGCTTAGTTTACCCGTTGTTTTTT.

V gene TRBV19 combines with J gene TRBJ2-1; 12 nucleotides line up with TRBD2. Losses at the gene ends were 2 bases for V and 10 bases for J; bases not matched to a gene: 6. CDR3 length: 15 amino acids. Germline V lookup: CDR1 LNHDA, CDR2 SQIVND (reference sequence). The CDR3 protein is CASSISGLAGWEQFF. In nucleotides, the CDR3 is TGTGCCAGTAGTATATCAGGACTAGCGGGATGGGAGCAGTTCTTC.

This clonotype has just one count. This chain connects TRBV6-2 or TRBV6-3 to TRBJ2-3, with D perhaps matching TRBD2 (6 bases). From germline, CDR1 is MNHEY and CDR2 SVGEGT. CDR3 length: 16 residues. Trimming took 7 bases from V and 0 from J, leaving 17 bases between them. In nucleotides, the CDR3 is TGTGCCAGCACCGGAAGGCGGGACGGAAGCACAGATACGCAGTATTTT. Translated: CASTGRRDGSTDTQYF.

The rearrangement links TRBV12-3 or TRBV12-4 to TRBJ1-1; D not resolved. V dropped 2 bases and J dropped 6 bases, with 7 bases sitting between them. The CDR3 runs to 12 residues. CDR3 amino acids: CASSLSVPEAFF. The CDR3 DNA is TGTGCCAGCAGTTTATCGGTCCCTGAAGCTTTCTTT.

The rearrangement uses TRBV6-6 and TRBJ2-5; D not certain. V was pared by 6 bases and J by 10 bases, with 3 bases between. CDR1 and CDR2 (germline): MNHNY, SVGAGI (reference sequence). This CDR3 has 8 residues. As DNA, the CDR3 is TGTGCCAGCAGGTACCAGTACTTC. Amino acid sequence: CASRYQYF.

This chain uses TRBV28 with TRBJ1-4; no definite D call. The CDR3 extends over 16 amino acids. V was pared by 5 bases and J by 0 bases, with 13 bases between. The V gene's germline CDR1 is MDHEN and CDR2 SYDVKM. CDR3 sequence reads: CASSQVTEATNEKLFF. As DNA, the CDR3 is TGTGCCAGCAGTCAAGTAACCGAGGCAACTAATGAAAAACTGTTTTTT. The full variable domain, rest sourced from reference TRBV28 and TRBJ1-4, is DVKVTQSSRYLVKRTGEKVFLECVQDMDHENMFWYRQDPGLGLRLIYFSYDVKMKEKGDIPEGYSVSREKKERFSLILESASTNQTSMYLCASSQVTEATNEKLFFGSGTQLSVL.

This clonotype was observed a handful of times. This chain joins TRBV5-1 and TRBJ1-2; the D gene is possibly TRBD1 (6 bases). The CDR3 is made up of 15 amino acids. Germline values: CDR1 SGHRS, CDR2 YFSETQ. The V gene lost 3 bases and the J gene lost 2 bases, with 14 bases spanning the gap. CDR3 in amino acids: CASSSAQGSNYGYTF. The CDR3 DNA sequence: TGCGCCAGCAGCTCGGCACAGGGATCGAACTATGGCTACACCTTC.

This clonotype was counted only a few times. Germline and junction disagree at one end, which may indicate a read error. The rearrangement links TRBV6-2 or TRBV6-3 to TRBJ2-2; perhaps TRBD1 as D (5 bases). The length of the CDR3 is 11 residues. Germline values: CDR1 MNHEY, CDR2 SVGEGT. The CDR3 DNA is TGTGCCAGCAGTCAACCACAGGAGCTTTTTTTT. Translating it yields CASSQPQELFF.

The rearrangement joins TRBV7-3 to TRBJ2-2; 9 bases line up with TRBD2. V dropped 4 bases and J dropped 5; count of bases not matched to a gene: 8. Germline assignment: CDR1 SGHTA and CDR2 FQGTGA. CDR3 size: 16 residues. In DNA, the CDR3 is TGTGCCAGCAGCTCCCGACAGCGGGGGGCTACCGGGGAGCTGTTTTTT. It specifies CASSSRQRGATGELFF.

The chain is built from TRBV12-3 or TRBV12-4 and TRBJ1-1; D remains unclear. CDR3 length: 15 residues. V was trimmed by 4 bases and J by 1 base, leaving 13 bases between them. CDR3 bases: TGTGCCAGCAGTTCCCTTGGGAATTCGAACACTGAAGCTTTCTTT. As protein: CASSSLGNSNTEAFF.

Only a few counts were recorded for this clonotype. V is TRBV7-9 and J is TRBJ1-5, with D perhaps TRBD1 (6 bases). V was cut by 0 bases and J by 0 bases, with 12 bases left in between. CDR3 size: 17 residues. Germline-derived CDR1 and CDR2 are SEHNR and FQNEAQ (reference sequence). The CDR3 sequence: CASSLAPGGGSNQPQHF. The CDR3 DNA reads as TGTGCCAGCAGCTTAGCGCCGGGGGGCGGTAGCAATCAGCCCCAGCATTTT.

The rearrangement links TRBV6-6 to TRBJ2-7; TRBD1 or TRBD2 may be the D gene (5 bases each). Germline lookup yields CDR1 MNHNY and CDR2 SVGAGI (reference sequence). The CDR3 sequence is 12 residues long. Trimming took 5 bases from V and 4 from J, leaving 9 bases between them. Here the CDR3 reads CASSPREYEQYF. The CDR3 DNA sequence: TGTGCCAGCAGTCCCAGGGAGTACGAGCAGTACTTC.

V usage is TRBV24-1 and J usage is TRBJ2-3; D is possibly TRBD2 (6 bases). This CDR3 has 17 residues. CDR1 is KGHDR and CDR2 is SFDVKD in the germline V gene. Trimming shortened V by 0 bases and J by 0 bases, and 12 bases separated the two germline ends. CDR3 sequence reads: CATSDLRRGTSTDTQYF. The CDR3 DNA follows: TGTGCCACCAGTGATTTGAGGAGGGGAACTAGCACAGATACGCAGTATTTT.

The chain combines TRBV29-1 with TRBJ1-2, with D possibly TRBD1 on 6 matching bases. The V gene's germline CDR1 is SQVTM and CDR2 ANQGSEA. The V end lost 0 bases, the J end lost 1 base, and 27 bases lay between the germline ends. This CDR3 has 20 residues. CDR3 in DNA: TGCAGCGTTGAAGATCGGTATGCCGGGACACATGAAACGCTTAACTATGGCTACACCTTC. It translates to CSVEDRYAGTHETLNYGYTF.

The chain carries TRBV30 and TRBJ2-1; TRBD2 might be the D (7 bases). This CDR3 spans 14 amino acids. Germline CDR1 and CDR2: GTSNPN and SVGIG (reference sequence). Trimming took 3 bases from V and 6 from J, leaving 15 bases between them. The CDR3 here is CAWRGGDAVNEQFF. In nucleotides, the CDR3 is TGTGCCTGGAGAGGGGGGGATGCGGTCAATGAGCAGTTCTTC.

The chain carries TRBV12-3 or TRBV12-4 and TRBJ2-2; D might be TRBD1 or TRBD2, each matching 5 bases. The CDR3 loop spans 16 amino acids. Trimming shortened V by 6 bases and J by 0 bases, and 14 bases separated the two germline ends. CDR3 loop: CASRHPEGPNTGELFF. CDR3 bases: TGTGCCAGCAGGCACCCCGAGGGACCGAACACCGGGGAGCTGTTTTTT.

The V call is TRBV2, the J call TRBJ2-7; 9 nucleotides agree with TRBD1. V was pared by 5 bases and J by 4 bases, with 6 bases of the junction left unmatched. The CDR3 is 14 residues long. Germline-derived CDR1 and CDR2 are SNHLY and FYNNEI. CDR3: CASSRDRVGYEQYF. The CDR3 DNA reads TGTGCCAGCAGTAGGGACAGGGTAGGATACGAGCAGTACTTC.

This clonotype was counted once. The chain combines TRBV5-1 with TRBJ2-1; D is ambiguous. Trimming took 4 bases from V and 0 from J, leaving 11 bases between them. The germline gives CDR1 SGHRS, CDR2 YFSETQ. This CDR3 comprises 15 residues. CDR3 region: CASSISGGSYNEQFF. Written as DNA, the CDR3 is TGCGCCAGCAGCATCTCAGGCGGCTCCTACAATGAGCAGTTCTTC. The full variable domain, rest sourced from reference TRBV5-1 and TRBJ2-1, is KAGVTQTPRYLIKTRGQQVTLSCSPISGHRSVSWYQQTPGQGLQFLFEYFSETQRNKGNFPGRFSGRQFSNSRSEMNVSTLELGDSALYLCASSISGGSYNEQFFGPGTRLTVL.

The genes are TRBV12-3 or TRBV12-4 and TRBJ2-7, with D perhaps being TRBD1 or TRBD2 (5 bases each). The CDR3 is 15 amino acids. V lost 3 bases to trimming and J lost 3 bases, with 15 bases between them. The CDR3 here is CASSFSGTPDYEQYF. The DNA of the CDR3 is TGTGCCAGCAGTTTTTCGGGGACCCCGGACTACGAGCAGTACTTC.